The 20 T cell receptor beta chains in this list originate from one sample, sequenced in a study of blood T cell repertoires in COVID-19. Profiled with immunoSEQ multiplex PCR; TCRdb holds only in-frame clones, not every one. Among over 100,000 clones, roughly 85% were seen once, and the ten largest hold under 2.5%. Sequenced input: peripheral blood. Receptor source: a man aged 50 to 59 with active COVID-19.

V and J are TRBV19 and TRBJ1-5; TRBD1 matches at 9 bases. Germline V gives CDR1 LNHDA, CDR2 SQIVND (reference sequence). V lost 5 bases, J lost 3 bases, and 8 bases stayed unmatched. This CDR3 spans 16 amino acids. Here the CDR3 reads CASSPNDRGDNQPQHF. CDR3 DNA: TGTGCCAGTAGTCCTAATGACAGGGGGGACAATCAGCCCCAGCATTTT.

This sequence joins TRBV5-4 and TRBJ2-7; tentatively, D is TRBD1 (6 bases). This CDR3 spans 15 amino acids. Deletions cut 4 bases from V and 4 bases from J, with 18 bases between. The V gene's germline CDR1 is SGHNT and CDR2 YYREEE (reference sequence). The CDR3 DNA reads as TGTGCCAGCAGCCTAAACAGGGTGGCCCCTTACGAGCAGTACTTC. It yields the protein CASSLNRVAPYEQYF.

The chain couples TRBV4-1 to TRBJ2-1, with TRBD2 matching over 9 bases. The CDR3 loop spans 16 amino acids. The germline V gene has CDR1 MGHRA and CDR2 YSYEKL. The ends lost 5 bases at V and 2 bases at J; junction bases unmatched: 7. This CDR3 reads CASSYRGGGAYNEQFF. CDR3 nucleotide sequence: TGCGCCAGCAGCTACCGCGGGGGGGGTGCCTACAATGAGCAGTTCTTC.

The chain recombines TRBV6-5 with TRBJ2-1, with 7 nucleotides matching TRBD2. Germline CDR1 and CDR2: MNHEY and SVGAGI. The CDR3 extends over 13 amino acids. V gave up 4 bases and J gave up 4 bases; unmatched junction bases: 1. The CDR3 loop is CASSWGGYNEQFF. CDR3 DNA: TGTGCCAGCAGTTGGGGGGGTTACAATGAGCAGTTCTTC.

This chain connects TRBV3-1 (or the pseudogene TRBV3-2) to TRBJ2-3; 7 bases map to TRBD2. Germline V gives CDR1 LGHDT, CDR2 YNNKEL (reference sequence). Trimming cost V 4 bases and J 9 bases; bases outside gene matches: 10. This CDR3 has 14 residues. The CDR3 loop reads CASSLGGMGVTQYF. For the CDR3, the DNA is TGTGCCAGCAGCCTCGGGGGGATGGGCGTAACGCAGTATTTT.

The chain has TRBV9 and TRBJ2-2, with D uncertain. The CDR3 totals 15 residues. Germline values: CDR1 SGDLS, CDR2 YYNGEE. The ends were cut back, 0 bases at V and 10 bases at J, with 16 bases in the middle. CDR3 loop: CASSVDRGPTVELFF. The DNA for the CDR3 is TGTGCCAGCAGCGTAGATCGAGGCCCCACTGTGGAGCTGTTTTTT.

This chain connects TRBV5-1 to TRBJ2-5; D unclear. V was trimmed by 0 bases and J by 5 bases, leaving 11 bases between them. This CDR3 has 14 amino acids. Germline loops: CDR1 SGHRS, CDR2 YFSETQ. Written as DNA, the CDR3 is TGCGCCAGCAGCTTGGGGCAGGCCCAGGAGACCCAGTACTTC. Translating it yields CASSLGQAQETQYF.

This rearrangement joins TRBV4-3 to TRBJ1-2; D is unclear. Deletions cut 0 bases from V and 6 bases from J, with 14 bases between. The CDR3 consists of 15 residues. The germline V gene has CDR1 LGHNA and CDR2 YSLEER. CDR3 in DNA: TGCGCCAGCAGCCAAGATCAGGCGGGAGGGAATGGCTACACCTTC. Its translation is CASSQDQAGGNGYTF.

Regarding this clone: The sample has other DNA sequences that encode this CDR3 too. The chain links TRBV29-1 to TRBJ2-2, with 9 bases fitting TRBD1. The CDR3 contains 14 residues. Trimming took 8 bases from V and 0 from J; bases not matched to a gene: 4. Per germline, CDR1 SQVTM and CDR2 ANQGSEA. CDR3: CSTRTGANTGELFF. The CDR3 nucleotides read TGCAGCACACGGACAGGGGCGAACACCGGGGAGCTGTTTTTT.

The chain joins TRBV5-4 to TRBJ2-3, with 15 bases fitting TRBD2. This CDR3 spans 16 amino acids. The germline V gene encodes CDR1 SGHNT and CDR2 YYREEE (reference sequence). The V and J ends lost 4 bases and 6 bases, in that order; junction bases with no gene match: 6. The CDR3 coding sequence is TGTGCCAGCAGCCCGGGACTAGCGGGGGGAGGTGATACGCAGTATTTT. It encodes CASSPGLAGGGDTQYF.

The chain carries TRBV5-6 and TRBJ2-7; 7 positions match TRBD1. CDR3 size: 11 residues. J gave up 11 bases and V 3 bases, and 5 bases lay outside the gene matches. Germline V gene data show CDR1 as SGHDT and CDR2 as YYEEEE. The CDR3: CASSSTGPEYF. In nucleotides, the CDR3 is TGTGCCAGCAGCTCGACAGGGCCTGAGTACTTC.

The chain joins TRBV10-3 to TRBJ2-6, with 10 bases fitting TRBD1. The germline CDR1 and CDR2 sequences are ENHRY and SYGVKD. The ends lost 0 bases at V and 1 base at J; junction bases unmatched: 3. There are 18 residues in the CDR3. The DNA for the CDR3 is TGTGCCATCAGTGAGTCGACAGGGGGCCAGTCTGGGGCCAACGTCCTGACTTTC. This codes for CAISESTGGQSGANVLTF.

The V call is TRBV24-1, the J call TRBJ2-3; 15 bases match TRBD2. The V gene end was trimmed by 6 bases and the J gene end by 2 bases; junction bases not matched to a gene: 8. CDR1 and CDR2 from the germline V gene are KGHDR and SFDVKD. This CDR3 contains 18 residues. CDR3 in DNA: TGTGCCACCAGTCCCGGGACTAGCGGGGGGCGAATCACAGATACGCAGTATTTT. Residues: CATSPGTSGGRITDTQYF.

This chain joins TRBV19 and TRBJ2-7, with 8 bases aligning to TRBD2. After removal of 3 bases from V and 0 bases from J, the junction contained 4 bases not matched to a gene. Germline CDR1 LNHDA, CDR2 SQIVND (reference sequence). The CDR3 contains 15 residues. CDR3 nucleotide sequence: TGTGCCAGTAGTATCCCGGGGGGGAGCTCCTACGAGCAGTACTTC. Translation: CASSIPGGSSYEQYF.

The chain links TRBV7-8 to TRBJ2-7, with 8 nucleotides matching TRBD1. The germline V gene encodes CDR1 SGHVS and CDR2 FQNEAQ. With V trimmed by 1 base and J by 3 bases, 2 bases remained unmatched. The CDR3 extends over 14 amino acids. CDR3 coding DNA: TGTGCCAGCAGCTTAGGGACAGGGTACTACGAGCAGTACTTC. As protein: CASSLGTGYYEQYF.

In the case of this clone: The sample contains more than one DNA sequence encoding this CDR3. This chain joins TRBV7-8 and TRBJ1-1, with TRBD1 matching over 9 bases. The CDR3 is 14 residues long. CDR1 is SGHVS, CDR2 FQNEAQ, per germline. V dropped 3 bases and J dropped 1; count of bases not matched to a gene: 0. CDR3 residues: CASSLGQGNTEAFF. DNA of the CDR3: TGTGCCAGCAGCTTGGGACAGGGGAACACTGAAGCTTTCTTT.

The V gene is TRBV5-1, the J gene TRBJ2-7; TRBD1 might be the D (5 bases). With 0 bases removed from V and 2 bases from J, the gap between germline ends came to 9 bases. The CDR3 runs 14 residues. Germline CDR1 and CDR2: SGHRS and YFSETQ. Here the CDR3 reads CASSLEGPPYEQYF. CDR3 DNA sequence: TGCGCCAGCAGCTTGGAGGGGCCGCCCTACGAGCAGTACTTC. The full variable domain, completed using reference TRBV5-1 and TRBJ2-7, is KAGVTQTPRYLIKTRGQQVTLSCSPISGHRSVSWYQQTPGQGLQFLFEYFSETQRNKGNFPGRFSGRQFSNSRSEMNVSTLELGDSALYLCASSLEGPPYEQYFGPGTRLTVT.

The chain combines TRBV7-9 with TRBJ2-1, with 11 bases that match TRBD2. V was clipped by 5 bases and J by 5 bases; unmatched bases: 5. The CDR3 loop spans 15 amino acids. The germline V gene has CDR1 SEHNR and CDR2 FQNEAQ (reference sequence). The CDR3 protein is CASSHTSGGHNEQFF. The CDR3 coding sequence is TGTGCCAGCAGCCACACTAGCGGGGGACACAATGAGCAGTTCTTC.

The V call is TRBV24-1, the J call TRBJ2-4, with D perhaps TRBD2 (6 bases). This CDR3 comprises 15 residues. The germline V gene encodes CDR1 KGHDR and CDR2 SFDVKD. Trimming removed 4 bases at V and 8 bases at J, with 17 bases between. This chain's CDR3 is CATSDSRGSGDIQYF. In nucleotides, the CDR3 is TGTGCCACCAGTGACTCCCGGGGGTCCGGGGACATTCAGTACTTC.

The chain is built from TRBV7-2 and TRBJ1-3; a possible D gene is TRBD1 (5 bases). Germline V gene data show CDR1 as SGHTA and CDR2 as FQGNSA. With 1 base removed from V and 3 bases from J, the gap between germline ends came to 10 bases. The CDR3 contains 15 residues. The CDR3 reads CASSLGPGNGNTIYF. CDR3 DNA: TGTGCCAGCAGCTTAGGGCCAGGGAATGGAAACACCATATATTTT.